This entry lists 17 T cell receptor beta chains sequenced from one sample in a study of blood T cell repertoires in COVID-19. Repertoires were generated with immunoSEQ multiplex PCR, while TCRdb's copy carries only in-frame clones and drops some. The sample gives 110,000 to 150,000 clones, 70% to 90% of which show up once; 4.3% is in the top ten. Sequencing was done on a sample of PBMCs or T cells enriched from blood (not recorded which). These TCRs come from a middle-aged man who had recovered from COVID-19.

The V gene is TRBV2, the J gene TRBJ2-2, with 10 nucleotides matching TRBD1. This CDR3 contains 16 residues. From germline, CDR1 is SNHLY and CDR2 FYNNEI. J lost 4 bases, V lost 3 bases, and 5 bases had no gene match. CDR3 in DNA: TGTGCCAGCAGTGAGCGACAGGGGGCTGGCACCGGGGAGCTGTTTTTT. Amino acid sequence: CASSERQGAGTGELFF.

This clone was detected only a few times. V is TRBV19 and J is TRBJ2-7, with 15 bases fitting TRBD2. The CDR3 sequence is 17 residues long. The V gene's germline CDR1 is LNHDA and CDR2 SQIVND (reference sequence). V lost 3 bases and J lost 2; bases outside the gene matches: 5. The CDR3 sequence: CASSIGTSGRWAYEQYF. The DNA of the CDR3 is TGTGCCAGTAGTATTGGGACTAGCGGGAGGTGGGCCTACGAGCAGTACTTC.

The gene calls are TRBV9 and TRBJ1-5; D perhaps matches TRBD1 (6 bases). V was pared by 4 bases and J by 2 bases, with 10 bases between. Germline values: CDR1 SGDLS, CDR2 YYNGEE. CDR3 length: 14 residues. In DNA, the CDR3 is TGTGCCAGCAGCTCCAGGGGAGGCAATCAGCCCCAGCATTTT. Protein: CASSSRGGNQPQHF.

The V and J genes are TRBV19 and TRBJ1-3; no clear D gene. CDR3 length equals 16 residues. The germline CDR1 and CDR2 sequences are LNHDA and SQIVND (reference sequence). Trimming left V 2 bases short and J 4 bases short, with 15 bases between. DNA of the CDR3: TGTGCCAGTAGTATATCCGTTGGAGGGCCCGGAAACACCATATATTTT. This gives the protein CASSISVGGPGNTIYF.

The count of this clone is one. The chain joins TRBV7-2 to TRBJ1-2, with TRBD1 identical over 9 bases. V lost 4 bases and J lost 9; bases outside the gene matches: 6. This CDR3 spans 13 amino acids. The germline gives CDR1 SGHTA, CDR2 FQGNSA. Here the CDR3 DNA reads TGTGCCAGCAGCTCAATGACAGGGGGGCGCTACACCTTC. Encoded protein: CASSSMTGGRYTF.

This clone was counted a few times. The chain employs TRBV28 and TRBJ2-7, with 8 bases that match TRBD1. This CDR3 has 14 amino acids. The trim removed 5 bases at V and 7 bases at J, leaving 10 bases unmatched. Per germline, CDR1 MDHEN and CDR2 SYDVKM. The DNA of the CDR3 is TGTGCCAGCAGTCGTAGCAGGGGGCGGCGGGAGCAGTACGTC. Its protein is CASSRSRGRREQYV.

Only one count was recorded for this clone. The rearrangement uses TRBV3-1 (or the pseudogene TRBV3-2) and TRBJ1-4; D is perhaps TRBD1 (6 bases). The CDR3 loop spans 17 amino acids. V lost 4 bases, J lost 2 bases, and 17 bases lay in between. CDR1 and CDR2 (germline): LGHDT, YNNKEL (reference sequence). The CDR3 protein is CASSRTAQGWTNEKLFF. The DNA for the CDR3 is TGTGCCAGCAGCCGGACAGCCCAGGGGTGGACTAATGAAAAACTGTTTTTT.

V usage is TRBV6-1 and J usage is TRBJ2-1; 10 positions match TRBD2. The CDR3 covers 14 residues. The V and J ends lost 8 bases and 4 bases, in that order; junction bases with no gene match: 5. Germline CDR1 is MNHNS and CDR2 is SASEGT. As DNA, the CDR3 is TGTGCCAGCCGTGGAGCGGGGGGGTACAATGAGCAGTTCTTC. It encodes CASRGAGGYNEQFF.

The chain joins TRBV18 to TRBJ1-4; 7 bases are shared with TRBD1. After removal of 3 bases from V and 7 bases from J, the junction contained 2 bases not matched to a gene. The CDR3 covers 13 residues. Germline V gene sequence: CDR1 KGHSH, CDR2 LQKENI. CDR3 in DNA: TGTGCCAGCTCACCCTCAGGGGGTGAAAAACTGTTTTTT. Translation: CASSPSGGEKLFF.

This clone was picked up a small number of times. J is TRBJ2-5 and V is TRBV6-2 or TRBV6-3; D may be TRBD2 (7 bases). CDR1 is MNHEY and CDR2 is SVGEGT in the germline V gene. There are 15 residues in the CDR3. Trimming shortened V by 6 bases and J by 2 bases, and 16 bases separated the two germline ends. For the CDR3, the DNA is TGTGCCAGCAGACCTCGGGGGGCCCCTCAAGAGACCCAGTACTTC. Protein product: CASRPRGAPQETQYF.

The J gene is TRBJ2-1, the V gene TRBV7-2; 9 positions agree with TRBD1. Trimming took 6 bases from V and 6 from J; bases not matched to a gene: 6. The CDR3 consists of 14 residues. The germline V gene encodes CDR1 SGHTA and CDR2 FQGNSA. DNA of the CDR3: TGTGCCAGCAGTGGGAACAGGGGGCCCAATGAGCAGTTCTTC. Amino acid sequence: CASSGNRGPNEQFF.

The chain couples TRBV19 to TRBJ1-1, with D perhaps matching TRBD1 (6 bases). The V gene's germline CDR1 is LNHDA and CDR2 SQIVND (reference sequence). Trimming cost V 6 bases and J 1 base, with 15 bases left between them. The CDR3 length is 15 residues. DNA of the CDR3: TGTGCCAGTAGACAGGACAGTGCCGGGAACACTGAAGCTTTCTTT. It specifies CASRQDSAGNTEAFF.

This clone was detected a few times. The chain recombines TRBV7-2 with TRBJ2-7; tentatively, D is TRBD2 (5 bases). Germline V gene data show CDR1 as SGHTA and CDR2 as FQGNSA. V was shortened by 0 bases and J by 9 bases, with 12 bases between the two germline ends. This CDR3 has 13 residues. The CDR3 nucleotides are TGTGCCAGCAGCTTAGCCATTCCCGAGGGGCAGTACTTC. Its protein is CASSLAIPEGQYF.

J is TRBJ1-5 and V is TRBV27; 7 bases are a match to TRBD1. There are 15 residues in the CDR3. The germline V gene has CDR1 MNHEY and CDR2 SMNVEV (reference sequence). V was pared by 0 bases and J by 7 bases, with 6 bases of the junction left unmatched. CDR3: CASSLSRQGGQPQHF. Here the CDR3 DNA reads TGTGCCAGCAGTTTATCGAGACAGGGTGGCCAGCCCCAGCATTTT.

V and J are TRBV12-5 and TRBJ1-1, with 10 positions matching TRBD1. Trimming took 3 bases from V and 11 from J; bases not matched to a gene: 12. The CDR3 extends over 15 amino acids. Germline-derived CDR1 and CDR2 are LGHNT and FRNRAP. DNA of the CDR3: TGTGCTAGTGGTTTAGGGACAGGGGAGGATGGTCGGGCTTTCTTT. This encodes CASGLGTGEDGRAFF.

This clone has more than one count but fewer than ten. This chain links TRBV6-8 with TRBJ2-7; possibly TRBD1 for D (6 bases). V was shortened by 5 bases and J by 7 bases, with 18 bases between the two germline ends. Germline CDR1 reads MNHGY; CDR2 reads SAAAGT. The CDR3 consists of 14 residues. For the CDR3, the DNA is TGTGCCAGCAGTGGTAGGACAGTGCTGATGGAGCAGTACGTC. The encoded protein is CASSGRTVLMEQYV.

The chain carries TRBV2 and TRBJ1-1; D is uncertain. Trimming cost V 6 bases and J 5 bases, with 10 bases left between them. Germline assignment: CDR1 SNHLY and CDR2 FYNNEI. The CDR3 is 12 amino acids. DNA for the CDR3: TGTGCCAGCAGCTCGACTTTTACTGAAGCTTTCTTT. This translates into CASSSTFTEAFF. The variable domain in full, with the rest retrieved from reference TRBV2 and TRBJ1-1, is EPEVTQTPSHQVTQMGQEVILRCVPISNHLYFYWYRQILGQKVEFLVSFYNNEISEKSEIFDDQFSVERPDGSNFTLKIRSTKLEDSAMYFCASSSTFTEAFFGQGTRLTVV.